This T cell receptor beta chain is from a study of Ad26.COV2.S vaccination and SARS-CoV-2 variants. Study in general: The donor was enrolled in the Ad26.COV2.S arm of the COV1001 trial. Findings and limits, study-wide: Vaccine and placebo groups showed comparable non-spike TCR breadth. Compared with placebo recipients, vaccine recipients had higher spike-specific TCR breadth.

To note about this clone: Its antigen is not identified.

The CDR3 loop spans 19 amino acids. V lost 0 bases to trimming and J lost 0 bases, with 19 bases between them. Germline V gene sequence: CDR1 KGHSH, CDR2 LQKENI. Treatment of the sample: roughly 19 received Ad26.COV2.S at low or high dose, single or two shots; 5 received placebo; per-sample allocation not given. Specimens were obtained on day 63 following the first vaccine or placebo injection. Expressing Wuhan-strain SARS-CoV-2 spike, an Ad26 vector served as the vaccine. Method: immunoSEQ multiplex PCR; TCRdb's copy keeps in-frame clones and lacks some. The table records approximately 400,000 clones, roughly 84% of them present only once.

The clonotype was recovered from a person between 18 and 59 years old who received the Ad26.COV2.S COVID-19 vaccine or a placebo. The sample was peripheral blood, taken in a trial of Ad26.COV2.S vaccine versus placebo. V and J are TRBV18 and TRBJ2-3, with D possibly being TRBD2 (5 bases). The CDR3 bases are TGTGCCAGCTCACCACCGGCTAGCAGCCAACTAGGGAGCACAGATACGCAGTATTTT. This translates into CASSPPASSQLGSTDTQYF.